The 15 T cell receptor beta chains below were found in one sample sequenced in a study of response to subunit inactivated influenza vaccine. A single record per CDR3 protein comes from TCRdb applying MiXCR to the RT-PCR reads. The sample consists of 500,000 to 600,000 distinct CDR3 sequences, 12% of them appearing once. The material sequenced was PBMCs from blood, taken on the day of vaccination. The receptors were sampled from a man in his fifties who received an inactivated influenza vaccine.

This clonotype has just a few counts. The chain recombines TRBV9 with TRBJ2-5; 8 nucleotides agree with TRBD2. The CDR3 spans 17 residues. Germline V CDR1 and CDR2: SGDLS, YYNGEE. The J segment lost 1 base and the V segment lost 0 bases, leaving 8 bases of the junction unmatched. The CDR3 protein is CASSVGPAGALQETQYF. DNA of the CDR3: TGTGCCAGCAGCGTAGGGCCAGCGGGGGCCCTCCAAGAGACCCAGTACTTC.

The rearrangement links TRBV6-1 to TRBJ1-5, with TRBD1 as a possible D gene (6 bases). The CDR3 extends over 14 amino acids. The germline gives CDR1 MNHNS, CDR2 SASEGT. Trimming removed 7 bases at V and 0 bases at J, with 10 bases between. The CDR3 loop is CASNPTGSNQPQHF. CDR3 sequence (DNA): TGTGCCAGCAACCCGACAGGTAGCAATCAGCCCCAGCATTTT.

This clonotype turned up a few times. This chain uses TRBV7-2 with TRBJ2-3, with D perhaps TRBD2 (6 bases). CDR1 SGHTA and CDR2 FQGNSA come from the germline V gene. The CDR3 is 17 amino acids. Trimming took off 1 base at V and 0 bases at J, with 14 bases between the two ends. DNA for the CDR3: TGTGCCAGCAGCTTAGTGGGTCGGGGGTTGAGCACAGATACGCAGTATTTT. Protein: CASSLVGRGLSTDTQYF.

A few counts support this clonotype. The chain carries TRBV5-6 and TRBJ2-7; D assignment may be TRBD1 or TRBD2 (6 bases each). The CDR3 runs 12 residues. Germline values: CDR1 SGHDT, CDR2 YYEEEE. V lost 4 bases and J lost 13, with 18 bases in between. This CDR3 is CASSLWGREGYF. The CDR3 DNA reads as TGTGCCAGCAGCCTATGGGGGCGGGAAGGTTACTTC. Based on the CDR3 plus reference TRBV5-6 and TRBJ2-7, the full variable domain is DAGVTQSPTHLIKTRGQQVTLRCSPKSGHDTVSWYQQALGQGPQFIFQYYEEEERQRGNFPDRFSGHQFPNYSSELNVNALLLGDSALYLCASSLWGREGYFGPGTRLTVT.

This clonotype has ten or more counts. The chain employs TRBV4-3 and TRBJ2-2, with 10 nucleotides matching TRBD2. The germline gives CDR1 LGHNA, CDR2 YSLEER. This CDR3 contains 17 residues. The ends lost 0 bases at V and 1 base at J; junction bases unmatched: 2. This CDR3 is CASSQDASGGNTGELFF. Written as DNA, the CDR3 is TGCGCCAGCAGCCAAGATGCTAGCGGGGGGAACACCGGGGAGCTGTTTTTT.

The rearrangement links TRBV20-1 to TRBJ2-1; D is perhaps TRBD2 (6 bases). V lost 2 bases and J lost 0, with 11 bases in between. This CDR3 region has 15 residues. Germline V gene lookup returns CDR1 DFQATT and CDR2 SNEGSKA (reference sequence). As DNA, the CDR3 is TGCAGTGCTAGACGGGACTCTTACTCCTACAATGAGCAGTTCTTC. Translated: CSARRDSYSYNEQFF.

This clonotype was counted a few times. The J gene is TRBJ1-6, the V gene TRBV5-1, with D unresolved. Per the germline V gene, CDR1 is SGHRS and CDR2 is YFSETQ. Trimming shortened V by 1 base and J by 11 bases, and 13 bases separated the two germline ends. The CDR3 extends over 14 amino acids. The CDR3 DNA follows: TGCGCCAGCAGCTTGAACACTCGGGAGACACCCCTCCACTTT. Its protein product is CASSLNTRETPLHF.

This clonotype was counted only a few times. The genes are TRBV20-1 and TRBJ2-3, with TRBD2 matching 7 bases. The CDR3 consists of 14 residues. Trimming took 7 bases from V and 4 from J; bases not matched to a gene: 11. Germline V gene sequence: CDR1 DFQATT, CDR2 SNEGSKA (reference sequence). CDR3 in amino acids: CSGSGGGRADTQYF. DNA of the CDR3: TGCAGTGGCAGTGGCGGGGGTCGCGCAGATACGCAGTATTTT.

This chain joins TRBV7-9 and TRBJ2-7; the D is unclear. Trimming removed 5 bases from V and 2 bases from J, with 16 bases in between. This CDR3 is 15 amino acids long. The germline gives CDR1 SEHNR, CDR2 FQNEAQ (reference sequence). DNA for the CDR3: TGTGCCAGCAGCCAAGTACTGTCCGAAACCTACGAGCAGTACTTC. Amino acids: CASSQVLSETYEQYF. The full variable domain, rest sourced from reference TRBV7-9 and TRBJ2-7, is DTGVSQNPRHKITKRGQNVTFRCDPISEHNRLYWYRQTLGQGPEFLTYFQNEAQLEKSRLLSDRFSAERPKGSFSTLEIQRTEQGDSAMYLCASSQVLSETYEQYFGPGTRLTVT.

J is TRBJ1-2 and V is TRBV7-2, with 9 positions matching TRBD1. V lost 0 bases and J lost 7; bases outside the gene matches: 0. The germline V gene encodes CDR1 SGHTA and CDR2 FQGNSA. CDR3 length: 13 residues. CDR3 region: CASSLATGGGYTF. DNA of the CDR3: TGTGCCAGCAGCTTAGCGACAGGGGGTGGCTACACCTTC.

This clonotype was seen only a few times. V usage is TRBV7-2 and J usage is TRBJ2-7; D not resolved. Trimming removed 1 base from V and 4 bases from J, with 17 bases in between. The CDR3 extends over 16 amino acids. Germline CDR1 and CDR2: SGHTA and FQGNSA. CDR3 protein: CASSLGVSGDPYEQYF. As DNA, the CDR3 is TGTGCCAGCAGCTTAGGGGTTTCGGGTGATCCGTACGAGCAGTACTTC.

This clonotype was seen more than once but under ten times. The chain recombines TRBV7-9 with TRBJ2-7; 11 bases are shared with TRBD2. The V gene end was trimmed by 3 bases and the J gene end by 2 bases; junction bases not matched to a gene: 3. This CDR3 is built from 15 residues. Germline loops: CDR1 SEHNR, CDR2 FQNEAQ (reference sequence). This chain's CDR3 is CASSFGTSGAYEQYF. The CDR3 DNA sequence: TGTGCCAGCAGCTTTGGGACTAGCGGCGCCTACGAGCAGTACTTC.

The chain employs TRBV7-2 and TRBJ2-1, with 7 bases fitting TRBD1. The CDR3 contains 15 residues. V trimming: 0 bases; J trimming: 2 bases; junction bases outside the gene matches: 1. In germline, CDR1 is SGHTA, CDR2 FQGNSA. Here the CDR3 reads CASSLARGPYNEQFF. The DNA of the CDR3 is TGTGCCAGCAGCTTAGCGAGGGGGCCCTACAATGAGCAGTTCTTC.

This chain joins TRBV19 and TRBJ2-1; 7 nucleotides align to TRBD2. The germline V gene has CDR1 LNHDA and CDR2 SQIVND (reference sequence). The V segment lost 2 bases and the J segment 0 bases; nucleotides outside the gene matches: 4. The CDR3 consists of 16 residues. The CDR3 bases are TGTGCCAGTAGTATATGGGCGGGAGACTCCTACAATGAGCAGTTCTTC. Its translation: CASSIWAGDSYNEQFF.

This clonotype showed up many times. The chain employs TRBV24-1 and TRBJ2-3; the D gene is possibly TRBD1 (5 bases). The V and J ends lost 4 bases and 0 bases respectively, with 13 bases between them. The CDR3 length is 16 residues. Germline lookup yields CDR1 KGHDR and CDR2 SFDVKD. The CDR3 DNA follows: TGTGCCACCAGTGACCCCGGACAAACTAGCACAGATACGCAGTATTTT. Protein product: CATSDPGQTSTDTQYF.